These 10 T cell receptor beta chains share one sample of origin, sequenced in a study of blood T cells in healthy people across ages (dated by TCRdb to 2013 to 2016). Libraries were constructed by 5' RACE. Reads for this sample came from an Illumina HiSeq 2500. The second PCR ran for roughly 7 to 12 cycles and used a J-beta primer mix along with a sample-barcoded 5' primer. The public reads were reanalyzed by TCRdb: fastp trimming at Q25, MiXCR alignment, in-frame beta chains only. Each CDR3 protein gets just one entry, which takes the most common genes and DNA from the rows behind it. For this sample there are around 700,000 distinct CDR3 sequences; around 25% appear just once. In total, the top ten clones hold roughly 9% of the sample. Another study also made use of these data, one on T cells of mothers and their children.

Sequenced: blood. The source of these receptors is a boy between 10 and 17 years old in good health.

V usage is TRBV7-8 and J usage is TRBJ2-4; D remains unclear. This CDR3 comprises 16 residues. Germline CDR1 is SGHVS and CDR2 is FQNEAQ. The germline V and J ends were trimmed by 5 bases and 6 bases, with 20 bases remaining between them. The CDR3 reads CASSQRTTRIGNIQYF. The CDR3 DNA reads TGTGCCAGCAGCCAACGGACCACCCGCATCGGAAACATTCAGTACTTC.

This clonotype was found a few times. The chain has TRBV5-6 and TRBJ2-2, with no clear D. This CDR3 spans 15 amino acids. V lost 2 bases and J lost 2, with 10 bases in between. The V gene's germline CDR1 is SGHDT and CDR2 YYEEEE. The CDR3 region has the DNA TGTGCCAGCAGCTTTGAAGCGCGAAACACCGGGGAGCTGTTTTTT. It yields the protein CASSFEARNTGELFF.

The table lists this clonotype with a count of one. The CDR3 here is CASRTGLRNEQFF. The DNA for the CDR3 is TGTGCCAGCAGGACTGGACTGCGCAATGAGCAGTTCTTC. The V and J genes are TRBV12-3 or TRBV12-4 and TRBJ2-1; tentatively, D is TRBD2 (5 bases). The CDR3 extends over 13 amino acids. V lost 6 bases, J lost 6 bases, and 12 bases lay in between.

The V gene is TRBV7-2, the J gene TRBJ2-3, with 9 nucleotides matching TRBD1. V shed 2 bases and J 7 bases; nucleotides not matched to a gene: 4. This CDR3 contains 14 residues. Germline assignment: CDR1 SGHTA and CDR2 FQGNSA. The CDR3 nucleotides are TGTGCCAGCAGCTTAACAGGGGGCGCAAATACGCAGTATTTT. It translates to CASSLTGGANTQYF.

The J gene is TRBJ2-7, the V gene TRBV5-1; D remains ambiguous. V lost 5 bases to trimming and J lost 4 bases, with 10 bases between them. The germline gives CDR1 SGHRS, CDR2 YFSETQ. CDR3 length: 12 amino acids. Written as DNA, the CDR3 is TGCGCCAGCAGAGGTTCGGATTACGAGCAGTACTTC. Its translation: CASRGSDYEQYF.

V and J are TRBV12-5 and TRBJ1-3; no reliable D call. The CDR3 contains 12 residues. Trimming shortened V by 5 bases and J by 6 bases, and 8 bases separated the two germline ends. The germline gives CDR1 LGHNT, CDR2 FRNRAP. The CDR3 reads CASGHSVNTIYF. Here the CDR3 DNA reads TGTGCTAGTGGTCACTCAGTAAACACCATATATTTT.

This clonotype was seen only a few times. The CDR3 DNA reads as TGTGCCAGCAGCCTAACGACTAGCGGTACCGGTGTTATCGATGCGCAGTATTTT. Amino acid sequence: CASSLTTSGTGVIDAQYF. The rearrangement links TRBV4-2 to TRBJ2-3, with TRBD2 identical over 9 bases. V lost 4 bases and J lost 10; bases outside the gene matches: 21. Looked up from germline, CDR1 is LGHNA and CDR2 is YNFKEQ. The CDR3 covers 18 residues.

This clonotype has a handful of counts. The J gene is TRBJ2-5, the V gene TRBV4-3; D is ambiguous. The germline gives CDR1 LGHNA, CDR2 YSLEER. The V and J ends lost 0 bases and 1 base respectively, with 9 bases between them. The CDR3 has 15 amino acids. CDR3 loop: CASSQDTASQETQYF. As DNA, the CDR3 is TGCGCCAGCAGCCAAGATACAGCCTCCCAAGAGACCCAGTACTTC.

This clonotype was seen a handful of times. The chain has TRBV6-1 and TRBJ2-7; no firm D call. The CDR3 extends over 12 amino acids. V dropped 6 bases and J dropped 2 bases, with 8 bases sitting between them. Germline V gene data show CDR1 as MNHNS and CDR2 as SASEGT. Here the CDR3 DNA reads TGTGCCAGCAGGCACAGCACCTACGAGCAGTACTTC. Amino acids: CASRHSTYEQYF.

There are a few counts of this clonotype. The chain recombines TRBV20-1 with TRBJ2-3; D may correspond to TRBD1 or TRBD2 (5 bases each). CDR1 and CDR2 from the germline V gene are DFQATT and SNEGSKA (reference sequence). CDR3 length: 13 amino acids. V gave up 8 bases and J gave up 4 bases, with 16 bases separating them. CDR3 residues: CSLAGTRADTQYF. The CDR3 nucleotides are TGCAGTCTGGCCGGGACGAGGGCAGATACGCAGTATTTT.